This TCR beta chain was sequenced in a study of cytomegalovirus exposure and HLA in healthy donors. Study in general: A prior analysis found 95 million to 140 million unique TCR beta sequences from some 190 million T cells.

60 Vbeta and 13 Jbeta primers were used in PCR. Assay used: immunoSEQ multiplex PCR; TCRdb lists only in-frame clones, some missing. This sample's table reports about 210,000 clones. With 4 bases removed from V and 0 bases from J, the gap between germline ends came to 10 bases. This CDR3 has 15 residues. Germline CDR1 is LNHDA and CDR2 is SQIVND (reference sequence). The chain has TRBV19 and TRBJ1-5; D gene unclear. The sequenced material came from PBMCs. This receptor was identified in a woman between 25 and 40 years old in good health and CMV-seropositive. The CDR3 is CASSKQSYSNQPQHF. DNA for the CDR3: TGTGCCAGTAGTAAGCAATCCTATAGCAATCAGCCCCAGCATTTT.